The T cell receptor beta chain under discussion was sequenced for a study of cytomegalovirus exposure and HLA in healthy donors. Findings and caveats of the study: Earlier findings revealed that most TCR beta V segments proved productive either about 90% or about 30% of the time.

J lost 5 bases, V lost 0 bases, and 8 bases had no gene match. The CDR3 spans 16 residues. Germline V gene sequence: CDR1 LGHNA, CDR2 YNFKEQ. The PCR had 60 Vbeta and 13 Jbeta primers. Profiling relied on immunoSEQ multiplex PCR, and the TCRdb table lists in-frame clones only, not all of them. The sample yields 110,000 to 150,000 clones, just under 70% seen once. Points on this clone: Its antigen is unidentified.

This clonotype originated in a man between 60 and 75 years old in good health and CMV-seronegative. Sequencing was carried out using PBMCs. V gene TRBV4-2 combines with J gene TRBJ2-5, with 8 bases that match TRBD1. CDR3 in DNA: TGTGCCAGCAGCCAAGAGGGTACTCAGGGGGCTGAGACCCAGTACTTC. Translation gives CASSQEGTQGAETQYF.